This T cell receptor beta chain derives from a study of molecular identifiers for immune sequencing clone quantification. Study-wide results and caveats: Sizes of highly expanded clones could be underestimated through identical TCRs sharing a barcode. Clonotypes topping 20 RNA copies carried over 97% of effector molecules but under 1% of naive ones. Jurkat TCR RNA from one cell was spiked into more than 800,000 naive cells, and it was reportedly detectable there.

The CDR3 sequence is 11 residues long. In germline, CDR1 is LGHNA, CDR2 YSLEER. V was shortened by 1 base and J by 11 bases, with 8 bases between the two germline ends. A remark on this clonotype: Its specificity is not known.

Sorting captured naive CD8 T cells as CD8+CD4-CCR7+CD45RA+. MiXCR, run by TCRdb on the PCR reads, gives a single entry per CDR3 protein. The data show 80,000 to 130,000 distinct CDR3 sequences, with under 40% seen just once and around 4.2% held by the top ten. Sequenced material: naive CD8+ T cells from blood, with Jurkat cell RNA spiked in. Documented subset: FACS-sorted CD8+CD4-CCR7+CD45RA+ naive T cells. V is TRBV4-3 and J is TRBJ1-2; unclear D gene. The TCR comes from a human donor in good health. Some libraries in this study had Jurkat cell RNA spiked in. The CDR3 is CASSQGPHYTF. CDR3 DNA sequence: TGCGCCAGCAGCCAAGGGCCTCATTACACCTTC.